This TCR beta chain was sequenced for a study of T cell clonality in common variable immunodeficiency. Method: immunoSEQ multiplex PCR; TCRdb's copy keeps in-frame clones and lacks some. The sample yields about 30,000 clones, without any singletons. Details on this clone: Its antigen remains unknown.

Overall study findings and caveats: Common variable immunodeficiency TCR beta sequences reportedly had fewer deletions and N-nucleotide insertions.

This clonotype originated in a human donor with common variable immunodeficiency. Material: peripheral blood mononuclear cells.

The CDR3 bases that were read are TGTGCCAGTAGTACCGGTTCCTGGACTAATGAAAAA. It specifies CASSTGSWTNEK. The whole CDR3 region reads CASSTGSWTNEKLFF. J is TRBJ1-4 and V is TRBV19; no clear D gene. The CDR3 end lies 3 residues beyond the end of the read and is filled in from the germline J gene. Trimming left V 4 bases short and J 2 bases short, with 11 bases between. The germline gives CDR1 LNHDA, CDR2 SQIVND (reference sequence). The CDR3 runs to 15 residues.